The 14 T cell receptor beta chains below come from one sample, sequenced in a study of T cells expressing NK-cell markers. TCRdb reprocessed the 5' RACE reads and keeps a single row for each CDR3 protein, giving no DNA. This sample's clone table lists 400,000 or so distinct CDR3 sequences. Sequences were obtained from blood T cells: a sorted CD56 or NKG2C T cell subset, CD4+ or CD8+ T cells, or bulk PBMC T cells (not recorded which). The source is a woman in her 50s in good health.

The chain combines TRBV3-1 with TRBJ2-1; the TCRdb D gene call, TRBD2, has no DNA to confirm it. Germline V gene data show CDR1 as LGHDT and CDR2 as YNNKEL (reference sequence). This CDR3 has 16 residues. CDR3 protein: CASSQYTAGGPVEQFF.

The chain has TRBV27 and TRBJ2-1; TCRdb designates TRBD1, a call that cannot be tested without DNA. Germline V CDR1 and CDR2: MNHEY, SMNVEV (reference sequence). The CDR3 consists of 17 residues. The CDR3 reads CASSPLGSGSSYNEQFF.

The V gene is TRBV3-1, the J gene TRBJ2-3. The germline gives CDR1 LGHDT, CDR2 YNNKEL (reference sequence). This CDR3 comprises 14 residues. CDR3: CASSQAGYRDTQYF.

The CDR3 spells CASRERESVSPSIF. The chain combines TRBV2 with TRBJ1-5. The CDR3 extends over 14 amino acids. Germline V gene sequence: CDR1 SNHLY, CDR2 FYNNEI.

The V and J genes are TRBV9 and TRBJ2-2. The CDR3 runs 11 residues. Germline loops: CDR1 SGDLS, CDR2 YYNGEE. CDR3 loop: CASSENGELFF.

The chain is built from TRBV29-1 and TRBJ2-1; the D call of TRBD1 rests on TCRdb alone, since no DNA is present to check it. Germline loops: CDR1 SQVTM, CDR2 ANQGSEA. CDR3 length: 14 amino acids. CDR3 sequence: CSVGGASESNEQFF.

This chain joins TRBV3-1 and TRBJ1-2. This CDR3 region has 17 residues. Germline loops: CDR1 LGHDT, CDR2 YNNKEL (reference sequence). This CDR3 is CASSQDRGASFPYGYTF.

V is TRBV27 and J is TRBJ2-1; TCRdb proposes TRBD1, but this gene call is untestable without DNA. The germline V gene has CDR1 MNHEY and CDR2 SMNVEV (reference sequence). The CDR3 has 15 residues. The CDR3 spells CASSPGQLGEDEQFF.

This chain links TRBV24-1 with TRBJ2-1; TCRdb's assignment of TRBD2 cannot be checked, as there is no DNA. This CDR3 spans 14 amino acids. Per the germline V gene, CDR1 is KGHDR and CDR2 is SFDVKD. Here the CDR3 reads CATSEAGGGNEQFF.

The rearrangement joins TRBV20-1 to TRBJ1-5; the D call from TCRdb, TRBD1, cannot be confirmed without DNA. This CDR3 is 15 amino acids long. Looked up from germline, CDR1 is DFQATT and CDR2 is SNEGSKA (reference sequence). The CDR3 region is CSAKTTGGSNQPQHF.

The J gene is TRBJ2-7, the V gene TRBV19; TCRdb proposes TRBD1, but this gene call is untestable without DNA. The CDR3 spans 17 residues. Germline V lookup: CDR1 LNHDA, CDR2 SQIVND (reference sequence). CDR3 in amino acids: CASSITVPWQGSYEQYF.

The chain joins TRBV21-1 to TRBJ2-3; TCRdb reports TRBD1, a call that lacks DNA to check it against. TRBV21-1 is a pseudogene. This CDR3 is 16 amino acids long. This CDR3 is CASTRGGRGMADTQYF.

The chain joins TRBV12-3 or TRBV12-4 to TRBJ1-5. This CDR3 has 13 residues. The CDR3 here is CASSLGKNQPQHF.

The rearrangement links TRBV20-1 to TRBJ2-1; TCRdb's D call of TRBD1 is untestable without DNA. This CDR3 has 15 residues. From germline, CDR1 is DFQATT and CDR2 SNEGSKA (reference sequence). The chain's CDR3 is CSALPRDRGGNEQFF.